This TCR beta chain was identified in a study of vaccination effects on CD4 cells after COVID-19. The wider study: The vaccine given was either BNT162b2 or mRNA-1273, in two doses.

The CDR3 is 17 amino acids. Trimming at V came to 4 bases and at J to 2 bases, leaving 6 bases not matched to a gene. Germline V gene sequence: CDR1 SGHTA, CDR2 FQGTGA. The table came from immunoSEQ multiplex PCR; TCRdb's copy has only in-frame clones and leaves some out. The sample holds approximately 76,000 clones, around 76% seen once. Sequencing was preceded by expansion of antigen-specific CD4+ T cells with viral peptide pools in the ViraFEST assay. Subsequent to a culture period of more than 9 days, CD4+ T cells were isolated. The study found no prior SARS-CoV-2 infection in the vaccine recipients, who tested negative for nucleocapsid antibodies. On this clone: What it binds is not known.

This clonotype was obtained from a human donor who received a COVID-19 vaccine. This material consisted of CD4+ T cells from PBMCs cultured with SARS-CoV-2 spike peptides, taken before COVID-19 vaccination. The genes are TRBV7-3 and TRBJ2-6; TRBD2 aligns across 9 bases. The CDR3 DNA follows: TGTGCCAGCAGCTCCCCCGGGACTAGCCCTGGGGCCAACGTCCTGACTTTC. This codes for CASSSPGTSPGANVLTF.